These 30 T cell receptor beta chains share one sample of origin, sequenced in a study of patients and donors after allogeneic stem cell transplantation (dated by TCRdb to 2019 to 2021). Preparation of the library involved RT-PCR. Reads for this sample came from a NextSeq 550. TCRdb reprocessing: public reads trimmed at Q25 with fastp, clones called with MiXCR, in-frame beta chains kept. Every CDR3 protein is listed once, alongside the most common genes and DNA of its rows. The sample table contains 200,000 to 250,000 distinct CDR3 sequences; only one count was recorded for 11% to 15% of them. Around 10% of the sample is held by the ten biggest clonotypes. Material for sequencing was blood, either unsorted or a sorted T cell fraction (not recorded which). Receptors originate from a human donor who was either an allogeneic HSCT recipient or a stem cell or donor lymphocyte infusion donor (not recorded which). It is not recorded whose cells these are; they may come from a transplant donor.

This clonotype was seen only a few times. The V and J genes are TRBV4-1 and TRBJ1-3; D not certain. CDR1 is MGHRA, CDR2 YSYEKL, per germline. The V and J ends lost 0 bases and 4 bases respectively, with 16 bases between them. This CDR3 is 17 amino acids long. The CDR3 DNA follows: TGCGCCAGCAGCCAAGATATCTTGGGCTCTGGAGGAAACACCATATATTTT. Amino acid sequence: CASSQDILGSGGNTIYF.

This sequence joins TRBV12-3 or TRBV12-4 and TRBJ2-3; 9 bases map to TRBD2. The CDR3 consists of 13 residues. V shed 6 bases and J 4 bases; nucleotides not matched to a gene: 2. The CDR3 DNA is TGTGCCAGCAGGCGGGAGGGAGCAGATACGCAGTATTTT. Amino acid sequence: CASRREGADTQYF.

This clonotype occurred many times. This CDR3 is CASTPFGTNQPQHF. In nucleotides, the CDR3 is TGTGCCAGCACACCATTTGGGACCAATCAGCCCCAGCATTTT. This chain links TRBV2 with TRBJ1-5; maybe TRBD1 (5 bases). This CDR3 contains 14 residues. Germline values: CDR1 SNHLY, CDR2 FYNNEI. The V end was cut by 7 bases, the J end by 3 bases, with 13 bases between.

V is TRBV12-3 or TRBV12-4 and J is TRBJ2-3, with 13 bases matching TRBD2. CDR3 length equals 16 residues. V shed 7 bases and J 6 bases; nucleotides not matched to a gene: 10. The chain's CDR3 is CASTLQSGLAGDTQYF. Here the CDR3 DNA reads TGTGCCAGCACGCTGCAATCGGGACTAGCGGGGGATACGCAGTATTTT.

V is TRBV10-3 and J is TRBJ1-1; maybe TRBD1 (5 bases). Germline values: CDR1 ENHRY, CDR2 SYGVKD. Trimming left V 4 bases short and J 3 bases short, with 12 bases between. This CDR3 contains 14 residues. The CDR3: CAISAPPGDTEAFF. The CDR3 DNA reads TGTGCCATCAGTGCCCCGCCGGGGGACACTGAAGCTTTCTTT.

The genes are TRBV27 and TRBJ2-3; D assignment may be TRBD1 or TRBD2 (5 bases each). Per germline, CDR1 MNHEY and CDR2 SMNVEV (reference sequence). The CDR3 contains 17 residues. Trimming took 4 bases from V and 2 from J, leaving 19 bases between them. The CDR3 nucleotides read TGTGCCAGCAGTTACGGTGGTGGGGGTGGGATCACAGATACGCAGTATTTT. It yields the protein CASSYGGGGGITDTQYF.

This clonotype has a handful of counts. The rearrangement uses TRBV4-1 and TRBJ2-5; D remains ambiguous. The V gene lost 8 bases and the J gene lost 5 bases, with 15 bases spanning the gap. The germline CDR1 and CDR2 sequences are MGHRA and YSYEKL. The CDR3 has 13 residues. CDR3 in DNA: TGCGCCAGCGGAGCGCTCAATGCGGAGACCCAGTACTTC. This translates into CASGALNAETQYF.

The table lists this clonotype with many counts. The chain has TRBV30 and TRBJ2-7; 7 bases map to TRBD2. V lost 5 bases, J lost 0 bases, and 4 bases stayed unmatched. The CDR3 extends over 13 amino acids. Per germline, CDR1 GTSNPN and CDR2 SVGIG (reference sequence). CDR3 amino acids: CAWGRTSSYEQYF. Written as DNA, the CDR3 is TGTGCCTGGGGACGGACTAGCTCCTACGAGCAGTACTTC.

The chain uses TRBV10-3 and TRBJ1-4; D is undetermined. Between the trimmed V and J ends, which lost 6 bases and 8 bases, there was a span of 13 bases. The CDR3 has 13 residues. Germline CDR1 ENHRY, CDR2 SYGVKD. This CDR3 reads CAIRDGSFEKLFF. DNA of the CDR3: TGTGCCATCAGGGACGGATCCTTCGAAAAACTGTTTTTT.

CDR3: CASSPPGGGYTF. The DNA for the CDR3 is TGTGCCAGCAGCCCCCCCGGTGGGGGCTACACCTTC. The chain uses TRBV3-1 and TRBJ1-2; the D is unclear. The V end was cut by 4 bases, the J end by 8 bases, with 11 bases between. CDR3 length: 12 residues. Germline V lookup: CDR1 LGHDT, CDR2 YNNKEL (reference sequence).

This clonotype was seen once. A much larger clone differs by one base, so this may be a read error. J is TRBJ2-1 and V is TRBV5-1, with 11 nucleotides matching TRBD1. The V gene end was trimmed by 4 bases and the J gene end by 9 bases; junction bases not matched to a gene: 6. This CDR3 has 14 residues. Germline V CDR1 and CDR2: SGHRS, YFSETQ. The CDR3 nucleotides read TGCGCCAGCAGCCAGGGACAGGGGGTAGGTGAGCAGTTCTTC. Protein: CASSQGQGVGEQFF.

The chain combines TRBV19 with TRBJ1-1, with D hard to call. Germline V lookup: CDR1 LNHDA, CDR2 SQIVND (reference sequence). The V end was cut by 0 bases, the J end by 11 bases, with 16 bases between. The CDR3 length is 14 residues. The CDR3 region is CASSIDPVPSTAFF. The CDR3 nucleotides are TGTGCCAGTAGTATAGATCCGGTGCCCTCCACGGCTTTCTTT.

The table lists this clonotype with many counts. The rearrangement uses TRBV4-3 and TRBJ2-1, with D hard to call. The CDR3 length is 13 residues. The germline V gene has CDR1 LGHNA and CDR2 YSLEER. Trimming took off 0 bases at V and 9 bases at J, with 9 bases between the two ends. The CDR3 DNA sequence: TGCGCCAGCAGCCAAGACAGGTGGGGTGAGCAGTTCTTC. This codes for CASSQDRWGEQFF.

This clonotype was counted ten times or more. The V gene is TRBV4-1, the J gene TRBJ2-3; weak D call: TRBD1 (6 bases). CDR3 size: 17 residues. With 0 bases removed from V and 2 bases from J, the gap between germline ends came to 15 bases. Per the germline V gene, CDR1 is MGHRA and CDR2 is YSYEKL. Here the CDR3 reads CASSQDGGQGNTDTQYF. For the CDR3, the DNA is TGCGCCAGCAGCCAAGATGGGGGCCAGGGGAACACAGATACGCAGTATTTT.

This clonotype has a count of ten or more. The J gene is TRBJ2-2, the V gene TRBV5-1, with D unresolved. The ends were cut back, 1 base at V and 2 bases at J, with 3 bases in the middle. Germline V gives CDR1 SGHRS, CDR2 YFSETQ. This CDR3 is 13 amino acids long. This CDR3 is CASSLTNTGELFF. The CDR3 DNA follows: TGCGCCAGCAGCTTGACAAACACCGGGGAGCTGTTTTTT. The full variable domain, in which reference TRBV5-1 and TRBJ2-2 provide the parts outside the CDR3, is KAGVTQTPRYLIKTRGQQVTLSCSPISGHRSVSWYQQTPGQGLQFLFEYFSETQRNKGNFPGRFSGRQFSNSRSEMNVSTLELGDSALYLCASSLTNTGELFFGEGSRLTVL.

Written as DNA, the CDR3 is TGCAGTGCGGCCGCTACAGAGTCCTATAATTCACCCCTCCACTTT. This translates into CSAAATESYNSPLHF. This chain joins TRBV20-1 and TRBJ1-6; D remains unclear. The CDR3 sequence is 15 residues long. V lost 6 bases, J lost 1 base, and 13 bases lay in between. Germline V gives CDR1 DFQATT, CDR2 SNEGSKA (reference sequence).

V is TRBV20-1 and J is TRBJ2-3, with 16 positions matching TRBD2. The germline gives CDR1 DFQATT, CDR2 SNEGSKA (reference sequence). The length of the CDR3 is 18 residues. V shed 6 bases and J 2 bases; nucleotides not matched to a gene: 11. CDR3 protein: CSADPGTSGGGNTDTQYF. In DNA form, the CDR3 reads TGCAGTGCAGACCCCGGGACTAGCGGGGGGGGTAACACAGATACGCAGTATTTT.

The chain employs TRBV12-5 and TRBJ1-1, with D tentatively TRBD1 (5 bases). V gave up 3 bases and J gave up 4 bases, with 15 bases separating them. Germline V lookup: CDR1 LGHNT, CDR2 FRNRAP. The CDR3 runs 15 residues. The CDR3 sequence: CASGFAGVAGTEAFF. The CDR3 DNA reads TGTGCTAGTGGTTTTGCGGGGGTTGCTGGCACTGAAGCTTTCTTT.

This chain joins TRBV11-2 and TRBJ1-1, with D tentatively TRBD1 (5 bases). This CDR3 region has 15 residues. Looked up from germline, CDR1 is SGHAT and CDR2 is FQNNGV. V lost 5 bases and J 7 bases, leaving 20 bases between the germline ends. The CDR3 DNA reads TGTGCCAGCAGCCCCTATACCGGACGGGGCGGTGAAGCTTTCTTT. The encoded protein is CASSPYTGRGGEAFF. Together with reference TRBV11-2 and TRBJ1-1, the CDR3 gives the full variable domain: EAGVAQSPRYKIIEKRQSVAFWCNPISGHATLYWYQQILGQGPKLLIQFQNNGVVDDSQLPKDRFSAERLKGVDSTLKIQPAKLEDSAVYLCASSPYTGRGGEAFFGQGTRLTVV.

A few counts support this clonotype. J is TRBJ2-3 and V is TRBV23-1; either TRBD1 or TRBD2 may fit D (5 bases each). TRBV23-1 is designated an ORF whose function remains uncertain. Trimming removed 0 bases at V and 1 base at J, with 11 bases between. CDR3 length: 16 amino acids. Written as DNA, the CDR3 is TGCGCCAGCAGTCAATCAAGGGACGGGCGCACAGATACGCAGTATTTT. Protein product: CASSQSRDGRTDTQYF.

On this clonotype: A much larger clone is a single base away; this may be a read error. The chain uses TRBV7-2 and TRBJ2-7, with 10 bases aligning to TRBD1. CDR1 is SGHTA and CDR2 is FQGNSA in the germline V gene. The CDR3 length is 14 residues. CDR3 sequence reads: CASSPRQGALEHYF. CDR3 coding DNA: TGTGCCAGCAGCCCCCGACAGGGGGCTTTGGAGCATTACTTC.

This clonotype was seen a handful of times. This sequence joins TRBV25-1 and TRBJ1-2; no clear D gene. Germline CDR1 MGHDK, CDR2 SYGVNS. Trimming removed 3 bases from V and 4 bases from J, with 3 bases in between. The CDR3 runs to 11 residues. CDR3 loop: CASSEVYGYTF. The CDR3 DNA sequence: TGTGCCAGCAGTGAGGTCTATGGCTACACCTTC.

There are a few counts of this clonotype. The chain uses TRBV5-4 and TRBJ2-7; D uncertain. CDR3 length: 17 amino acids. Per germline, CDR1 SGHNT and CDR2 YYREEE (reference sequence). The V end lost 4 bases, the J end lost 2 bases, and 22 bases lay between the germline ends. The DNA of the CDR3 is TGTGCCAGCAGCCAACCGGGCATGACATCAGAGACCTACGAGCAGTACTTC. This codes for CASSQPGMTSETYEQYF. Complete variable domain (other parts from reference TRBV5-4 and TRBJ2-7): ETGVTQSPTHLIKTRGQQVTLRCSSQSGHNTVSWYQQALGQGPQFIFQYYREEENGRGNFPPRFSGLQFPNYSSELNVNALELDDSALYLCASSQPGMTSETYEQYFGPGTRLTVT.

The chain couples TRBV4-1 to TRBJ2-1; TRBD2 aligns across 8 bases. The CDR3 totals 15 residues. The ends lost 4 bases at V and 7 bases at J; junction bases unmatched: 9. Germline V gene data show CDR1 as MGHRA and CDR2 as YSYEKL. The CDR3 loop is CASSLMGTSNNEQFF. CDR3 DNA: TGCGCCAGCAGCCTAATGGGGACTAGTAATAATGAGCAGTTCTTC.

This clonotype has just a few counts. The J gene is TRBJ2-5, the V gene TRBV3-1; no clear D. This CDR3 comprises 14 residues. In germline, CDR1 is LGHDT, CDR2 YNNKEL (reference sequence). V lost 0 bases and J 1 base, leaving 6 bases between the germline ends. CDR3 in amino acids: CASSQDYSQETQYF. CDR3 nucleotide sequence: TGTGCCAGCAGCCAAGACTACAGCCAAGAGACCCAGTACTTC.

This clonotype was observed a few times. The rearrangement uses TRBV5-1 and TRBJ2-2; unclear D gene. V gave up 0 bases and J gave up 0 bases, with 6 bases separating them. CDR1 is SGHRS and CDR2 is YFSETQ in the germline V gene. This CDR3 spans 15 amino acids. The CDR3 DNA follows: TGCGCCAGCAGCTTGGTAGCATCGAACACCGGGGAGCTGTTTTTT. Amino acid sequence: CASSLVASNTGELFF.

This sequence joins TRBV19 and TRBJ1-3; D is undetermined. The CDR3 loop spans 12 amino acids. The germline V gene has CDR1 LNHDA and CDR2 SQIVND (reference sequence). Trimming shortened V by 9 bases and J by 5 bases, and 11 bases separated the two germline ends. DNA for the CDR3: TGTGCCAGCGCTTTGGGGAGAAACACCATATATTTT. It yields the protein CASALGRNTIYF.

This clonotype has a handful of counts. At one end, the junction sequence differs from germline, possibly due to a read error. CDR3 DNA sequence: TGCAGTCCTAGGGAGGAAGATAGGTACTTC. This encodes CSPREEDRYF. The chain couples TRBV20-1 to TRBJ2-7; tentatively, D is TRBD2 (6 bases). Germline V gives CDR1 DFQATT, CDR2 SNEGSKA (reference sequence). The CDR3 has 10 residues.

This chain uses TRBV6-2 or TRBV6-3 with TRBJ2-2; D is possibly TRBD2 (6 bases). The CDR3 length is 16 residues. V lost 7 bases, J lost 5 bases, and 20 bases lay in between. Germline CDR1 reads MNHEY; CDR2 reads SVGEGT. CDR3 loop: CASTRGSVFWTGELFF. Written as DNA, the CDR3 is TGTGCCAGCACCCGGGGGTCAGTTTTTTGGACCGGGGAGCTGTTTTTT.

This clonotype was counted many times. The chain carries TRBV12-3 or TRBV12-4 and TRBJ2-1, with TRBD2 identical over 10 bases. The J segment lost 10 bases and the V segment lost 6 bases, leaving 6 bases of the junction unmatched. CDR3 length: 13 residues. The CDR3: CASSQTSGPEQFF. DNA for the CDR3: TGTGCCAGCAGCCAGACTAGCGGGCCCGAGCAGTTCTTC.